Presented here are 3 T cell receptor beta chains from one specimen sequenced in a study of tumor and adjacent non-tumor tissue in lung cancer. No cell sorting was done before RNA was extracted from the tissue. The normal lung tissue was taken more than 3 cm from the tumor edge. The library came from three nested PCR rounds adapted from ARM-PCR protocols. TCRdb ran MiXCR on the multiplex PCR reads and lists one entry per CDR3 protein. Of some 66,000 distinct CDR3 sequences listed, about 63% are singletons. Sequencing was carried out using distant non-tumor lung tissue. These receptors were obtained from a man aged 65 to 85 with non-small cell lung cancer.

The CDR3 DNA is TGTATCAGCAGCGAACTAGCGGGGGTTAATGAGCAGTTCTTC. Its translation is CISSELAGVNEQFF. The chain uses TRBV5-6 and TRBJ2-1; the match to TRBD2 covers 11 bases. Germline V gene data show CDR1 as SGHDT and CDR2 as YYEEEE. There are 14 residues in the CDR3.

The V gene is TRBV6-5, the J gene TRBJ1-2; unclear D gene. The V gene's germline CDR1 is MNHEY and CDR2 SVGAGI. The CDR3 length is 13 residues. Trimming left V 7 bases short and J 14 bases short, with 23 bases between. The CDR3 spells CASIGRYGYGQTF. The DNA of the CDR3 is TGTGCCAGCATTGGCAGATATGGCTATGGCCAAACCTTC.

In regard to this clonotype: This may be a read error: a much more frequent sequence differs by one nucleotide. This chain links TRBV4-1 with TRBJ2-4; D is ambiguous. The CDR3 loop spans 16 amino acids. Per germline, CDR1 MGHRA and CDR2 YSYEKL. The CDR3 DNA reads as TGCGCCAGCAACCAAGTTGGCAGTCTAGCCAAAAACATTCAGTACTTC. Translation: CASNQVGSLAKNIQYF.